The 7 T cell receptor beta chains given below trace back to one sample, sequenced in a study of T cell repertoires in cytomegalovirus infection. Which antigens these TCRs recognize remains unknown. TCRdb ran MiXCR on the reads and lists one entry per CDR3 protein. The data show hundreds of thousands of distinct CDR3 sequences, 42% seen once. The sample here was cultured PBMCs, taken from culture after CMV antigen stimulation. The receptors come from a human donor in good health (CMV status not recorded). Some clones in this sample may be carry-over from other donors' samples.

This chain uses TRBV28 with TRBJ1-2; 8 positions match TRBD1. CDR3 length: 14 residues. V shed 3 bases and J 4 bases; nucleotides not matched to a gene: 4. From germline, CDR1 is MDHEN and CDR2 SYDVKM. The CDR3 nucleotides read TGTGCCAGCAGTTTTGCGGGACAGGCCTATGGCTACACCTTC. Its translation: CASSFAGQAYGYTF.

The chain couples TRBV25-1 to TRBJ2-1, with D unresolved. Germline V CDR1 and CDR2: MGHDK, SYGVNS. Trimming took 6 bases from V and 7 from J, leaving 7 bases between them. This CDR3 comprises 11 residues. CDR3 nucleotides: TGTGCCAGCAGAGCTGCTAATGAGCAGTTCTTC. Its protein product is CASRAANEQFF.

The chain's CDR3 is CASSPVDPNTGELFF. The CDR3 nucleotides read TGTGCCAGCAGCCCAGTGGACCCCAACACCGGGGAGCTGTTTTTT. This chain joins TRBV7-2 and TRBJ2-2; D remains ambiguous. The CDR3 has 15 residues. Germline CDR1 and CDR2: SGHTA and FQGNSA. V was trimmed by 5 bases and J by 2 bases, leaving 12 bases between them.

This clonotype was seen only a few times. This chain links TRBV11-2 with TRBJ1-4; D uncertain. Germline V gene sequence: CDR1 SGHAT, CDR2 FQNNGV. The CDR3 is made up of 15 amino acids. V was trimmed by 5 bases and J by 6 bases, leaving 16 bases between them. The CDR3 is CASSLTERLDEKLFF. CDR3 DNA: TGTGCCAGCAGCCTCACAGAGAGGCTGGATGAAAAACTGTTTTTT. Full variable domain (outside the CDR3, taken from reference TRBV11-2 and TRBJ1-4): EAGVAQSPRYKIIEKRQSVAFWCNPISGHATLYWYQQILGQGPKLLIQFQNNGVVDDSQLPKDRFSAERLKGVDSTLKIQPAKLEDSAVYLCASSLTERLDEKLFFGSGTQLSVL.

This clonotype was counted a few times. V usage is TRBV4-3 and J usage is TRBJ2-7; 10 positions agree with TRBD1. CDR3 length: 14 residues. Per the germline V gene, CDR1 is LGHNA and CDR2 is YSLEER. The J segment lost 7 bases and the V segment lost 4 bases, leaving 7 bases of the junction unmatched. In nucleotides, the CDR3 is TGCGCCAGCAGCCCTAGACAGGGGGCGGGTGAGCAGTACTTC. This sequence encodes CASSPRQGAGEQYF.

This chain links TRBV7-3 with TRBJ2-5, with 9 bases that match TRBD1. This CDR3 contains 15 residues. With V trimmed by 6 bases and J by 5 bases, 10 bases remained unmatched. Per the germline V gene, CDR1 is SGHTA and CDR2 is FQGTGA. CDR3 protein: CASSPRGQGKETQYF. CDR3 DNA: TGTGCCAGCAGTCCTCGGGGACAGGGAAAGGAGACCCAGTACTTC.

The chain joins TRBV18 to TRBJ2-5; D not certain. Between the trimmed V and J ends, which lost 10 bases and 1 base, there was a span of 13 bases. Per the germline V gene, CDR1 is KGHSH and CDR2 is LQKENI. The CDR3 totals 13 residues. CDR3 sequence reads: CANSRGVQETQYF. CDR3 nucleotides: TGTGCCAACTCCCGAGGAGTCCAAGAGACCCAGTACTTC.